This T cell receptor beta chain was recovered during a study of Graves' ophthalmopathy and Graves' hyperthyroidism. Study results and caveats: Blood shared most expanded thyroid clonotypes above 0.001 frequency.

Germline assignment: CDR1 KGHSH and CDR2 LQKENI. This CDR3 has 14 amino acids. The ends lost 1 base at V and 4 bases at J; junction bases unmatched: 4. TCR beta CDR3 amplification used RNA transcripts. RT-PCR in the first round used HTBI primers; a second-round multiplex PCR followed. TCRdb re-analysed the multiplex PCR reads in MiXCR, keeping a single row per CDR3 protein. The profile covers a few hundred thousand distinct CDR3 sequences, with about a sixth appearing a single time and about 2.4% taken by the ten largest. The table lists this clonotype with many counts. The antigen remains undetermined.

V is TRBV18 and J is TRBJ2-7; 7 nucleotides line up with TRBD2. The origin of this receptor is an adult woman with stable Graves' hyperthyroidism. The sample comprised peripheral blood. Here the CDR3 reads CASSPRAGAYEQYF. In DNA form, the CDR3 reads TGTGCCAGCTCACCACGGGCGGGAGCGTACGAGCAGTACTTC.